Listed here are 19 T cell receptor beta chains from one sample, sequenced in a study of PD-1 blockade in classical Hodgkin lymphoma. Only in-frame clones appear in the TCRdb table, and some are missing; sequencing was by immunoSEQ multiplex PCR. This table has 43,000 or so clones, around 80% appearing once. Time point indicated: cycle 4 day 1 (C4D1), after five to seven weeks of nivolumab. With no exception, relapse followed autologous stem cell transplantation in all patients, and brentuximab vedotin exposure varied. Sequencing was performed on peripheral blood mononuclear cells (PBMCs), taken before the fourth cycle of nivolumab. The receptors were sampled from a human donor with classical Hodgkin lymphoma.

The chain couples TRBV7-2 to TRBJ1-2, with TRBD1 matching over 9 bases. The length of the CDR3 is 13 residues. Germline assignment: CDR1 SGHTA and CDR2 FQGNSA. The V and J ends lost 5 bases and 8 bases, in that order; junction bases with no gene match: 6. The CDR3 DNA sequence: TGTGCCAGCAGCCCCGGGACAGGGAGGGGCTACACCTTC. Translating gives CASSPGTGRGYTF.

This rearrangement joins TRBV25-1 to TRBJ1-6, with TRBD1 as a possible D gene (5 bases). The CDR3 spans 15 residues. The germline CDR1 and CDR2 sequences are MGHDK and SYGVNS. Between the trimmed V and J ends, which lost 2 bases and 7 bases, there was a span of 12 bases. The CDR3 nucleotides read TGTGCCAGCAGTGAACAGGGTGACGGGAATTCACCCCTCCACTTT. It specifies CASSEQGDGNSPLHF.

The gene calls are TRBV21-1 and TRBJ1-1. TRBV21-1 is a listed pseudogene. The CDR3 sequence is 14 residues long. This CDR3 is CASSTLIPASEAFF. The CDR3 DNA is TGTGCCAGCAGCACCCTGATCCCCGCAAGTGAAGCTTTCTTT.

V is TRBV6-5 and J is TRBJ1-1; D unclear. Per germline, CDR1 MNHEY and CDR2 SVGAGI. Between the trimmed V and J ends, which lost 2 bases and 3 bases, there was a span of 10 bases. The CDR3 is 14 amino acids. Here the CDR3 DNA reads TGTGCCAGCAGTTACGGGGTGGGATACACTGAAGCTTTCTTT. This sequence encodes CASSYGVGYTEAFF.

This sequence joins TRBV7-2 and TRBJ1-2; no clear D gene. The CDR3 loop spans 16 amino acids. The germline V and J ends were trimmed by 1 base and 3 bases, with 15 bases remaining between them. Germline CDR1 and CDR2: SGHTA and FQGNSA. CDR3 sequence (DNA): TGTGCCAGCAGCTTAGACGGCGGAGGAAGGGACTATGGCTACACCTTC. Protein sequence: CASSLDGGGRDYGYTF. Variable domain in full (rest from reference TRBV7-2 and TRBJ1-2): GAGVSQSPSNKVTEKGKDVELRCDPISGHTALYWYRQSLGQGLEFLIYFQGNSAPDKSGLPSDRFSAERTGGSVSTLTIQRTQQEDSAVYLCASSLDGGGRDYGYTFGSGTRLTVV.

This clone appeared once. The chain employs TRBV11-3 and TRBJ2-3, with D perhaps TRBD2 (6 bases). The germline V and J ends were trimmed by 3 bases and 5 bases, with 15 bases remaining between them. Germline CDR1 and CDR2: SGHNT and YENEEA. The CDR3 has 15 amino acids. The CDR3 DNA reads TGTGCCAGCAGCTTGACGGGGGAGTGGGGAGATACGCAGTATTTT. Translating gives CASSLTGEWGDTQYF.

Here the CDR3 DNA reads TGTGCCAGCAGCCAACAACCTAGCGGGGGGGCAGGGGAGACCCAGTACTTC. Translation: CASSQQPSGGAGETQYF. The chain has TRBV4-2 and TRBJ2-5; 12 bases map to TRBD2. J lost 5 bases, V lost 2 bases, and 9 bases had no gene match. This CDR3 has 17 residues. Germline CDR1 LGHNA, CDR2 YNFKEQ.

The chain uses TRBV4-2 and TRBJ1-3; unclear D gene. Looked up from germline, CDR1 is LGHNA and CDR2 is YNFKEQ. V lost 4 bases and J 1 base, leaving 14 bases between the germline ends. The CDR3 runs 16 residues. The CDR3 region is CASSRFREQSGNTIYF. As DNA, the CDR3 is TGTGCCAGCAGCCGCTTCCGGGAACAGTCTGGAAACACCATATATTTT.

V and J are TRBV6-5 and TRBJ1-3; D is unresolved. The V gene's germline CDR1 is MNHEY and CDR2 SVGAGI. The CDR3 loop spans 15 amino acids. The V and J ends lost 2 bases and 4 bases respectively, with 12 bases between them. CDR3 coding DNA: TGTGCCAGCAGTTACGGAGCAGCAGTCGGAAACACCATATATTTT. It specifies CASSYGAAVGNTIYF.

The chain couples TRBV2 to TRBJ1-1; D not certain. This CDR3 has 13 amino acids. The V end lost 6 bases, the J end lost 1 base, and 9 bases lay between the germline ends. Germline V gene sequence: CDR1 SNHLY, CDR2 FYNNEI. For the CDR3, the DNA is TGTGCCAGCAGGGCTAGGGAGAACACTGAAGCTTTCTTT. Its protein is CASRARENTEAFF.

The chain links TRBV10-3 to TRBJ1-4; D gene unclear. The ends were cut back, 0 bases at V and 5 bases at J, with 13 bases in the middle. CDR1 ENHRY and CDR2 SYGVKD come from the germline V gene. The CDR3 contains 16 residues. The CDR3 bases are TGTGCCATCAGTGAGTCCGGTGGTCAGACAAATGAAAAACTGTTTTTT. It yields the protein CAISESGGQTNEKLFF.

The chain couples TRBV19 to TRBJ1-1; the D gene is possibly TRBD1 (5 bases). Germline CDR1 and CDR2: LNHDA and SQIVND (reference sequence). The V gene lost 5 bases and the J gene lost 5 bases, with 15 bases spanning the gap. The CDR3 length is 14 residues. CDR3 bases: TGTGCCAGTAGTCACCGTGATGGGGGGACTGAAGCTTTCTTT. It codes for CASSHRDGGTEAFF.

This clone was seen more than once but under ten times. V and J are TRBV5-1 and TRBJ2-2, with 7 nucleotides matching TRBD1. Looked up from germline, CDR1 is SGHRS and CDR2 is YFSETQ. The CDR3 is 13 residues long. V shed 4 bases, J shed 5 bases, and the junction held 2 bases outside the gene matches. The CDR3 nucleotides read TGCGCCAGCAGCCAACAGGGGACCGGGGAGCTGTTTTTT. Protein product: CASSQQGTGELFF.

This chain links TRBV28 with TRBJ1-4; 8 positions agree with TRBD1. The CDR3 is made up of 16 amino acids. Trimming took 5 bases from V and 3 from J; bases not matched to a gene: 8. From germline, CDR1 is MDHEN and CDR2 SYDVKM. The DNA for the CDR3 is TGTGCCAGCAGTGACGGCGGGACAGGCTCTAATGAAAAACTGTTTTTT. It specifies CASSDGGTGSNEKLFF.

The V gene is TRBV2, the J gene TRBJ2-5, with 11 bases identical to TRBD1. This CDR3 spans 14 amino acids. In germline, CDR1 is SNHLY, CDR2 FYNNEI. V lost 6 bases, J lost 4 bases, and 4 bases stayed unmatched. This chain's CDR3 is CASRSDRGRETQYF. For the CDR3, the DNA is TGTGCCAGCAGATCGGACAGGGGGCGAGAGACCCAGTACTTC.

V usage is TRBV5-5 and J usage is TRBJ1-6; 7 nucleotides agree with TRBD1. Per the germline V gene, CDR1 is SGHKS and CDR2 is YYEKEE (reference sequence). There are 16 residues in the CDR3. V shed 2 bases and J 8 bases; nucleotides not matched to a gene: 10. In DNA, the CDR3 is TGTGCCAGCAGCTTAACCACAGGGGAAGGTGATTCACCCCTCCACTTT. It is translated as CASSLTTGEGDSPLHF.

The V gene is TRBV28, the J gene TRBJ1-1, with unresolved D. The germline V and J ends were trimmed by 5 bases and 5 bases, with 12 bases remaining between them. CDR3 length equals 13 residues. CDR1 and CDR2 (germline): MDHEN, SYDVKM. CDR3: CASSPIVDTEAFF. CDR3 DNA sequence: TGTGCCAGCAGTCCCATCGTAGATACTGAAGCTTTCTTT.

As for this clone: Its ends do not fully match the called genes, so a read error is possible. V and J are TRBV7-7 and TRBJ2-5, with D tentatively TRBD1 (6 bases). CDR1 SSHAT and CDR2 FNYEAQ come from the germline V gene (reference sequence). CDR3 length: 15 residues. In nucleotides, the CDR3 is TGTGCTAGCAGCTTAGGGGGTGTAGCACAAGAGACCCAGTACTTC. Its translation: CASSLGGVAQETQYF. The full variable domain, in which reference TRBV7-7 and TRBJ2-5 provide the parts outside the CDR3, is GAGVSQSPRYKVTKRGQDVTLRCDPISSHATLYWYQQALGQGPEFLTYFNYEAQPDKSGLPSDRFSAERPEGSISTLTIQRTEQRDSAMYRCASSLGGVAQETQYFGPGTRLLVL.

The J gene is TRBJ2-7, the V gene TRBV15; D is unresolved. CDR1 LNHNV and CDR2 YYDKDF come from the germline V gene (reference sequence). The V and J ends lost 5 bases and 5 bases respectively, with 13 bases between them. The CDR3 is 13 amino acids. The CDR3 protein is CATSHQVEDEQYF. The CDR3, as DNA: TGTGCCACCAGCCATCAGGTTGAGGACGAGCAGTACTTC.